This record covers a single TCR beta chain. This entry is derived from a study of T cells after somatic rescue of genetic block. This CDR3 comprises 13 residues. V shed 0 bases and J shed 4 bases, with 4 bases lying between them. Germline CDR1 SGHAT, CDR2 FQNNGV. Data came from immunoSEQ multiplex PCR; TCRdb stores just in-frame clones and leaves some out. Of more than 65,000 clones detected, approximately 91% appear once; the ten largest clones hold roughly 2.9%. The receptor's source is a man younger than 45. The rearrangement links TRBV11-2 to TRBJ2-1, with D hard to call. Material for sequencing was peripheral blood mononuclear cells (PBMCs). This chain's CDR3 is CASSLEGYNEQFF. The CDR3 DNA follows: TGTGCCAGCAGCTTAGAGGGATACAATGAGCAGTTCTTC. Complete variable domain (other parts from reference TRBV11-2 and TRBJ2-1): EAGVAQSPRYKIIEKRQSVAFWCNPISGHATLYWYQQILGQGPKLLIQFQNNGVVDDSQLPKDRFSAERLKGVDSTLKIQPAKLEDSAVYLCASSLEGYNEQFFGPGTRLTVL.